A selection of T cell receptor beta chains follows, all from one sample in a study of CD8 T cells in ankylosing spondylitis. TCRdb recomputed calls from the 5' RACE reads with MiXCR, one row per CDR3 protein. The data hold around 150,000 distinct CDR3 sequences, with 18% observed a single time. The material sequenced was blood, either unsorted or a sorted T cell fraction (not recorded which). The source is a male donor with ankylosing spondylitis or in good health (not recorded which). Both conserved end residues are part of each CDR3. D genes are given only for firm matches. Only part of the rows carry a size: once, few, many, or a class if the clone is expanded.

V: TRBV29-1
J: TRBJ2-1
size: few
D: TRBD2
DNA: TGCAGCGTTCAGAAGCGGGAGGCTGCCTACAATGAGCAGTTCTTC
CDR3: CSVQKREAAYNEQFF

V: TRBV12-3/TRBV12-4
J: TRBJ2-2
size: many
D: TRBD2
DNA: TGTGCCAGCAGTTCCCGACTAGCGGGAGGGGAGGAGCTGTTTTTT
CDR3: CASSSRLAGGEELFF

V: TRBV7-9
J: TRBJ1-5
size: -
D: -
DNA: TGTGCCAGCAGCGAACTTGGGAGTCAGCCCCAGCATTTT
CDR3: CASSELGSQPQHF

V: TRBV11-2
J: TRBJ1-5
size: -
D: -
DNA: TGTGCCAGCAGCCCCATCGGAGACGGGGGCAATCAGCCCCAGCATTTT
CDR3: CASSPIGDGGNQPQHF

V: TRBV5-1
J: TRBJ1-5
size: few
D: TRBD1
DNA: TGCGCCAGCAGCTCGGGACAGGGGTTAAATCAGCCCCAGCATTTT
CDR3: CASSSGQGLNQPQHF

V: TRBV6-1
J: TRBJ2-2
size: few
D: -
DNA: TGTGCCAGCAGTGAAGTTGGGGGGTTGGCCGGGGAGCTGTTTTTT
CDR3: CASSEVGGLAGELFF

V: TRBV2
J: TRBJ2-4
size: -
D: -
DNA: TGTGCCAGCAGTGTTCGTCAGCTGGGGAGCATTCAGTACTTC
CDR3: CASSVRQLGSIQYF

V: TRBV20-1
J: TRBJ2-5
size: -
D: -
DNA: TGCAGTCCTAGGCCTCCTAATCAGGGGACCCAGTACTTC
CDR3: CSPRPPNQGTQYF

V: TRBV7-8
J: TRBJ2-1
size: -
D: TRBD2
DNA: TGTGCCAGCAGCTTATCGCGGGGGGCCGCCTACAATGAGCAGTTCTTC
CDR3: CASSLSRGAAYNEQFF

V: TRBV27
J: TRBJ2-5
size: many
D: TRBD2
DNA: TGTGCCAGCAGTTTAGCGGGAGGGCCTGAGACCCAGTACTTC
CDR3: CASSLAGGPETQYF

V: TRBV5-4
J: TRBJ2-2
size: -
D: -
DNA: TGTGCCAGCAGCTTGGGTCTAAGGGGGACCGGGGAGCTGTTTTTT
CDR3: CASSLGLRGTGELFF

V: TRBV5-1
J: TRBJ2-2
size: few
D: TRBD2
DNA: TGCGCCAGCAGCGGGCTCGGGGGACTAGCAGACACCGGGGAGCTGTTTTTT
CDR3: CASSGLGGLADTGELFF

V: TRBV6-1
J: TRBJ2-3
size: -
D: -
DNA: TGTGCCAGCACCTTTACGCCGGGACAAGGTCCTTCTAGCACAGATACGCAGTATTTT
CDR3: CASTFTPGQGPSSTDTQYF

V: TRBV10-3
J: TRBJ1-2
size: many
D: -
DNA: TGTGCCATCAGTGAGTCACAGGACGGGCCCTATGGCTACACCTTC
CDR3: CAISESQDGPYGYTF

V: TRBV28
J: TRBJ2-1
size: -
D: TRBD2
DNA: TGTGCCAGCAGTTATAGCGGGCACTCCTACAATGAGCAGTTCTTC
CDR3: CASSYSGHSYNEQFF

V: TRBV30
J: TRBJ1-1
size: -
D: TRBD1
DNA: TGTGCCTGGAGGGGACAGGGGGATTTCACTGAAGCTTTCTTT
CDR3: CAWRGQGDFTEAFF

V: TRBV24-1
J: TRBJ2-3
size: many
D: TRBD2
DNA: TGTGCCACCAGTGTAGCGGGGCGCGGCACAGATACGCAGTATTTT
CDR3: CATSVAGRGTDTQYF

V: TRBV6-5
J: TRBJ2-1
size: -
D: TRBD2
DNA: TGTGCCAGCAGTTTCCTAGCGGGGGCAAATGAGCAGTTCTTC
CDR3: CASSFLAGANEQFF

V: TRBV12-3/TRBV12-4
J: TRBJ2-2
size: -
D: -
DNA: TGTGCCGGTCACAGGTCGCGCCCGAGCACCGGGGAGCTGTTTTTT
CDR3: CAGHRSRPSTGELFF

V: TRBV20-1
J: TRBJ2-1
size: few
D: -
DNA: TGCAGTCCCTCCCAGGGCAGGGTTGATGAGCAGTTCTTC
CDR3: CSPSQGRVDEQFF

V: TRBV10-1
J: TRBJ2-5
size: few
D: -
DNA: TGCGCCAGCAGTGAGTCTAGCGGATATCAAGAGACCCAGTACTTC
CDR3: CASSESSGYQETQYF

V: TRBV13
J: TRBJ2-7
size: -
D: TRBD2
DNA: TGTGCCAGCAGCTTCCTAGCAGCCGGGACTAGCGGGGGGAAACGTACCTACGAGCAGTACTTC
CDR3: CASSFLAAGTSGGKRTYEQYF

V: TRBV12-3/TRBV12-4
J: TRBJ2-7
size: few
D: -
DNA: TGTGCCAGCAGTTTGTTGGGTGGGAACGAGCAGTACTTC
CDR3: CASSLLGGNEQYF

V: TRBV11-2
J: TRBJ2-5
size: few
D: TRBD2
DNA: TGTGCCAGCAGCACAGTCCAGGGAGGGCAAGAGACCCAGTACTTC
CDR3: CASSTVQGGQETQYF

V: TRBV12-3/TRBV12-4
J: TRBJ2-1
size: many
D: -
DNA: TGTGCCAGCACCCTTGACCCCTCCTACAATGAGCAGTTCTTC
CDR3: CASTLDPSYNEQFF

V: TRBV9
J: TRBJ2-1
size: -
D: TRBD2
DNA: TGTGCCAGCAGCGTAGGCGGTAGCGGGGCCGCCTACAATGAGCAGTTCTTC
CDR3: CASSVGGSGAAYNEQFF

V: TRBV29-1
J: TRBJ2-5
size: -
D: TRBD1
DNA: TGCAGCGTTGGTGATCAGGGGACAGCCTTAGGGGAGACCCAGTACTTC
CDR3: CSVGDQGTALGETQYF

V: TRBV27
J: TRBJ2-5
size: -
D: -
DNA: TGTGCCAGCAGTTTGCTCGGGTATGGGGAGACCCAGTACTTC
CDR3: CASSLLGYGETQYF

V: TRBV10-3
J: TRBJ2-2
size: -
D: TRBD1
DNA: TGTGCCACCAAGACAGGGGTCGGCACCGGGGAGCTGTTTTTT
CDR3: CATKTGVGTGELFF

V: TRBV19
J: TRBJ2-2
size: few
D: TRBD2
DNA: TGTGCCAGCCTGGGACTAGCGGGCTCCGGGGAGCTGTTTTTT
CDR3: CASLGLAGSGELFF

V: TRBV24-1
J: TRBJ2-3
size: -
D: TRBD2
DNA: TGTGCCACCAGTGGGACTAGCGGGTTTCGCGGCGCAGATACGCAGTATTTT
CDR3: CATSGTSGFRGADTQYF

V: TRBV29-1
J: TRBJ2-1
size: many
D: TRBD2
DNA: TGCAGCGTTGAGGCTAGCGGCAATGAGCAGTTCTTC
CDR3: CSVEASGNEQFF

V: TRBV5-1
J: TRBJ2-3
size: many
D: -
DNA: TGCGCCAGCAGCTTGGCCCAGAAAACCACAGATACGCAGTATTTT
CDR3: CASSLAQKTTDTQYF

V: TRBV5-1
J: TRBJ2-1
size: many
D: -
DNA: TGCGCCAGCAGCTTAGTCGGGTCCGGTAACAATGAGCAGTTCTTC
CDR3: CASSLVGSGNNEQFF

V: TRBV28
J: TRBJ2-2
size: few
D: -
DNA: TGTGCCAGCAGCCAGTTCGCGAACACCGGGGAGCTGTTTTTT
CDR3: CASSQFANTGELFF

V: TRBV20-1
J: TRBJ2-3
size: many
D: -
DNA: TGCAGTGCTACGTCGGACCGGCCAGATACGCAGTATTTT
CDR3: CSATSDRPDTQYF

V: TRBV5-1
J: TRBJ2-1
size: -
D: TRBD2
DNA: TGCGCCAGCAGCGGACGTATGGGACTAGCGGGCAATGAGCAGTTCTTC
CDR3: CASSGRMGLAGNEQFF

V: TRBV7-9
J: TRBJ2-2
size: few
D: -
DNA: TGTGCCAGCAGCATTACAGGGAACACCGGGGAGCTGTTTTTT
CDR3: CASSITGNTGELFF

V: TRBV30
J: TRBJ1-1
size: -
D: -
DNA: TGTGCCTGGAACTCCCGGCTGGGGGCTAACACTGAAGCTTTCTTT
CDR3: CAWNSRLGANTEAFF

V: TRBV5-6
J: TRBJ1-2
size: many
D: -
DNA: TGTGCCAGCAGCCCGCGAGGAATTTCCTATGGCTACACCTTC
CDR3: CASSPRGISYGYTF

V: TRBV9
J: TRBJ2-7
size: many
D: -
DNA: TGTGCCAGCAGCGCCTCGGTAGCTGTGGGGGAGCAGTACTTC
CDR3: CASSASVAVGEQYF